This TCR beta chain was recorded in a study of T cells after yellow fever vaccination. TCRdb re-called the 5' RACE reads through MiXCR, storing one row per CDR3 protein. The repertoire consists of hundreds of thousands of distinct CDR3 sequences, with about an eighth occurring once and the leading ten covering 2.5% to 4%. This CDR3 has 15 residues. The germline CDR1 and CDR2 sequences are MDHEN and SYDVKM. The ends lost 5 bases at V and 2 bases at J; junction bases unmatched: 8. Sequencing was performed on CD4+ T cells sorted from PBMCs, taken 15 days after the yellow fever booster vaccination. The chain employs TRBV28 and TRBJ2-7; 8 nucleotides agree with TRBD1. This clonotype was sampled from a man between 18 and 29 years old who received the YFV17D yellow fever vaccine. CDR3 sequence: CASSRGRDRTYEQYF. The CDR3 bases are TGTGCCAGCAGTCGGGGCCGGGACAGGACCTACGAGCAGTACTTC.